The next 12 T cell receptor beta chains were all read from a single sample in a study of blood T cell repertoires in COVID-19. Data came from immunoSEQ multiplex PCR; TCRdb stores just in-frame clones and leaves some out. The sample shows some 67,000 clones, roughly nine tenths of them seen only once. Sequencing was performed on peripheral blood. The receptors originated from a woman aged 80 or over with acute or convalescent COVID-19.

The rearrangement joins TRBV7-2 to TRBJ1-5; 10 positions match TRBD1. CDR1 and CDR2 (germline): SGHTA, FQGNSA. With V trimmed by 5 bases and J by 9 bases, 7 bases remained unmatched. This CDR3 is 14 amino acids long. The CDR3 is CASSADRGPLPQHF. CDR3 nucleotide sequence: TGTGCCAGCAGCGCCGACAGGGGGCCGCTGCCCCAGCATTTT.

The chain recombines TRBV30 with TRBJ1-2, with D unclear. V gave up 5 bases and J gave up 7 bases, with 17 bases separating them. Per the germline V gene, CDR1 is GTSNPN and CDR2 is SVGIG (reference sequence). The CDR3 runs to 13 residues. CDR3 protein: CAWEKPGLGGYTF. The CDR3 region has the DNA TGTGCCTGGGAAAAGCCCGGGTTAGGTGGCTACACCTTC. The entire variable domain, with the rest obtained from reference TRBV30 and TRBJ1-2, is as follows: SQTIHQWPATLVQPVGSPLSLECTVEGTSNPNLYWYRQAAGRGLQLLFYSVGIGQISSEVPQNLSASRPQDRQFILSSKKLLLSDSGFYLCAWEKPGLGGYTFGSGTRLTVV.

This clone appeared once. The chain's CDR3 is CASSSPDRSNQPQHF. In nucleotides, the CDR3 is TGTGCCAGCAGTTCGCCGGACAGATCAAATCAGCCCCAGCATTTT. V usage is TRBV28 and J usage is TRBJ1-5; a possible D gene is TRBD1 (6 bases). The germline CDR1 and CDR2 sequences are MDHEN and SYDVKM. Trimming cost V 4 bases and J 4 bases, with 14 bases left between them. The CDR3 is 15 amino acids.

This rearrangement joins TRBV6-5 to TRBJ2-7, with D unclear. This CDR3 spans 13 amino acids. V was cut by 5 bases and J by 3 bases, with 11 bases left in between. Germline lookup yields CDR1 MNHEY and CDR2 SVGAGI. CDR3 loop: CASSRAGRYEQYF. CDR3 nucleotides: TGTGCCAGCAGTCGAGCCGGTCGCTACGAGCAGTACTTC.

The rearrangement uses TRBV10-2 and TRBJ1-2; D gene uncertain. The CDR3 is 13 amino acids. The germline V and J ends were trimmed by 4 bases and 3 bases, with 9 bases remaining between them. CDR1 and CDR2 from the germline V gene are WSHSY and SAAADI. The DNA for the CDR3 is TGCGCCAGCAGTGTCCCGGGAGACTATGGCTACACCTTC. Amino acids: CASSVPGDYGYTF.

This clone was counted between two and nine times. CDR3 amino acids: CASSGRLAGGKLETQYF. The CDR3 DNA follows: TGTGCCAGCAGCGGTCGACTAGCGGGAGGAAAGTTGGAGACCCAGTACTTC. The rearrangement uses TRBV9 and TRBJ2-5; 13 bases agree with TRBD2. CDR3 length: 17 amino acids. The J segment lost 5 bases and the V segment lost 3 bases, leaving 10 bases of the junction unmatched. Germline CDR1 reads SGDLS; CDR2 reads YYNGEE.

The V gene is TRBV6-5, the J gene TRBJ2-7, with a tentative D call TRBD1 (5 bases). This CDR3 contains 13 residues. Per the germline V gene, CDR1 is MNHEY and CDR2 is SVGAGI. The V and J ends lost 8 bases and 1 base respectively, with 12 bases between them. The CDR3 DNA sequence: TGTGCCAGCGGCCCTCAGGGATCCTACGAGCAGTACTTC. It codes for CASGPQGSYEQYF.

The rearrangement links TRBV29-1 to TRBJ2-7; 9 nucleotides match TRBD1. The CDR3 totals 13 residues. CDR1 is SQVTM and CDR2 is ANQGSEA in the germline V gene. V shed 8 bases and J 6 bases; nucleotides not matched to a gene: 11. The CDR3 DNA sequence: TGCAGCACTCAAACAGGGGGCCGTGGCGAGCAGTACTTC. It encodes CSTQTGGRGEQYF.

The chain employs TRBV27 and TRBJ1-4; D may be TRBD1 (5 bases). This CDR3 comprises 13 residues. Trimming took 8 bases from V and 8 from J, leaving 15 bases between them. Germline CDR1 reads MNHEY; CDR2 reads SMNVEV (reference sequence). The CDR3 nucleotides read TGTGCCAGCTCGACTTTAGGGGTCGAAAAACTGTTTTTT. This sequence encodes CASSTLGVEKLFF. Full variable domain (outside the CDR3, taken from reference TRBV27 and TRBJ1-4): EAQVTQNPRYLITVTGKKLTVTCSQNMNHEYMSWYRQDPGLGLRQIYYSMNVEVTDKGDVPEGYKVSRKEKRNFPLILESPSPNQTSLYFCASSTLGVEKLFFGSGTQLSVL.

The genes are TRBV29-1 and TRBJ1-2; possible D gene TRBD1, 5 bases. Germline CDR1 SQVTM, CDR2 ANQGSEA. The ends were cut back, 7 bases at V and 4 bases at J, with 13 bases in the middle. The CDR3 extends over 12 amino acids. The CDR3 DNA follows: TGCAGCGCACAGGAGGGATCCTATGGCTACACCTTC. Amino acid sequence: CSAQEGSYGYTF.

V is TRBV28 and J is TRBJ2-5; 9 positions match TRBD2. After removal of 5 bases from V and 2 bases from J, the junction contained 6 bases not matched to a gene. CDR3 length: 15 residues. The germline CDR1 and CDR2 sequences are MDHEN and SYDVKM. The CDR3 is CASSGGGAAQETQYF. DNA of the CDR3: TGTGCCAGCAGTGGCGGGGGGGCGGCTCAAGAGACCCAGTACTTC.

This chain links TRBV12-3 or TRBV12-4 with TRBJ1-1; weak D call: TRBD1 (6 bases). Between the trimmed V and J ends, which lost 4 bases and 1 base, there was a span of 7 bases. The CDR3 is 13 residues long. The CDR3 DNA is TGTGCCAGCAGTTCACAGGGGAACACTGAAGCTTTCTTT. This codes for CASSSQGNTEAFF.